What follows is one T cell receptor (beta chain) and its context. The data were obtained in a study of blood T cell repertoires in COVID-19. The repertoire was sequenced with immunoSEQ multiplex PCR; TCRdb's copy has only in-frame clones and lacks some. The sample has some 68,000 clones; roughly nine tenths are singletons. Input material: peripheral blood. The receptor comes from a man over 45 with active COVID-19.

CDR3 sequence (DNA): TGTGCCAGCAGTTTAGGAGCTAGCTACGAGCAGTACTTC. Encoded protein: CASSLGASYEQYF. The V call is TRBV27, the J call TRBJ2-7; D is ambiguous. CDR1 and CDR2 from the germline V gene are MNHEY and SMNVEV (reference sequence). The germline V and J ends were trimmed by 2 bases and 3 bases, with 8 bases remaining between them. The CDR3 is made up of 13 amino acids.